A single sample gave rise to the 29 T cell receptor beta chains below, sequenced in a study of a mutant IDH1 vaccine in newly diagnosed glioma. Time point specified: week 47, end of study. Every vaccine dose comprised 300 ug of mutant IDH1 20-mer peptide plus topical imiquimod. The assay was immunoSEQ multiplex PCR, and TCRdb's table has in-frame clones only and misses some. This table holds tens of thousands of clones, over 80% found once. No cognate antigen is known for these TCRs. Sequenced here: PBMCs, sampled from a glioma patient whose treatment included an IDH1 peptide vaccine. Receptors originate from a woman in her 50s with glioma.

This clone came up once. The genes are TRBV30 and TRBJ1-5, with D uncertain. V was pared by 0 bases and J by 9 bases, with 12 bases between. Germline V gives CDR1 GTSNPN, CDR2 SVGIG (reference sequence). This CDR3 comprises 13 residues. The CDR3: CAWSVRPGRPQHF. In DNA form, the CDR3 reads TGTGCCTGGAGTGTGCGCCCGGGTCGGCCCCAGCATTTT.

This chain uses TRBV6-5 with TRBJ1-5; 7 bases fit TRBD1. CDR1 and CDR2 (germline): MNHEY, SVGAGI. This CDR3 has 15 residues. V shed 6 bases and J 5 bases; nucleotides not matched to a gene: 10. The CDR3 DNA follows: TGTGCCAGCAGCTCCGACAGGGTGTTGTATCAGCCCCAGCATTTT. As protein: CASSSDRVLYQPQHF.

The CDR3 nucleotides read TGTGCCAGCAGCTTCGGGGGATCCGGACAGCCCCAGCATTTT. Residues: CASSFGGSGQPQHF. The chain links TRBV5-6 to TRBJ1-5, with TRBD1 as a possible D gene (5 bases). CDR1 and CDR2 (germline): SGHDT, YYEEEE. The CDR3 is 14 residues long. The ends were cut back, 2 bases at V and 7 bases at J, with 13 bases in the middle.

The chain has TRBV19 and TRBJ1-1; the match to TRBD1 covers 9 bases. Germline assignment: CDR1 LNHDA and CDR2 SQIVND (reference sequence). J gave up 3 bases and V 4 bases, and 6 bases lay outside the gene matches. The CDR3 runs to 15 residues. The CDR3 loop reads CASSTGTGLYTEAFF. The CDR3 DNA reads TGTGCCAGTAGTACCGGGACAGGGTTATACACTGAAGCTTTCTTT.

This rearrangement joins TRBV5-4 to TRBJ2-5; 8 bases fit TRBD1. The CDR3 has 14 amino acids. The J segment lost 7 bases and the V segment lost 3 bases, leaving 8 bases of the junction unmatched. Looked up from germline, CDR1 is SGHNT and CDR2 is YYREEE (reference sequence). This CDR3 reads CASSSGTGRGTQYF. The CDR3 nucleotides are TGTGCCAGCAGCTCCGGGACAGGCCGGGGGACCCAGTACTTC.

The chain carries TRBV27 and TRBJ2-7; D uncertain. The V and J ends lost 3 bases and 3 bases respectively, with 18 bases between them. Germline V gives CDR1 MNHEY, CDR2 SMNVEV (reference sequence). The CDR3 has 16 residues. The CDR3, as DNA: TGTGCCAGCAGTTTTCCTCCTTTCGGCGCTATCTACGAGCAGTACTTC. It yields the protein CASSFPPFGAIYEQYF.

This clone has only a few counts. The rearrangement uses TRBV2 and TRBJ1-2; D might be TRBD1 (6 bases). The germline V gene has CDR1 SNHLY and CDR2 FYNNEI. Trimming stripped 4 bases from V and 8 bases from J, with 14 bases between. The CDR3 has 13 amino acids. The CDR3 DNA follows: TGTGCCAGCAGTGGGAACAGGGAAGCGGGCTACACCTTC. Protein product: CASSGNREAGYTF.

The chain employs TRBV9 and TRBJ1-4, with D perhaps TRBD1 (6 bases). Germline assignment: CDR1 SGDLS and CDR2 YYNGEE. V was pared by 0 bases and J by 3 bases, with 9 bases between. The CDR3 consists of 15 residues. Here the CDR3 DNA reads TGTGCCAGCAGCGTAGTTCAGGGGCCTAATGAAAAACTGTTTTTT. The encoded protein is CASSVVQGPNEKLFF. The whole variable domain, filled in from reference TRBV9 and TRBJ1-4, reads DSGVTQTPKHLITATGQRVTLRCSPRSGDLSVYWYQQSLDQGLQFLIQYYNGEERAKGNILERFSAQQFPDLHSELNLSSLELGDSALYFCASSVVQGPNEKLFFGSGTQLSVL.

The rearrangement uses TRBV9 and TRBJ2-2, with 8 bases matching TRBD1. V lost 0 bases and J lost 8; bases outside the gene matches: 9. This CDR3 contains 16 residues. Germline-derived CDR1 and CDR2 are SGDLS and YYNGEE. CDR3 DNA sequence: TGTGCCAGCAGCGTAGTAGCACAGGGGGGTATAGGGGAGCTGTTTTTT. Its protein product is CASSVVAQGGIGELFF.

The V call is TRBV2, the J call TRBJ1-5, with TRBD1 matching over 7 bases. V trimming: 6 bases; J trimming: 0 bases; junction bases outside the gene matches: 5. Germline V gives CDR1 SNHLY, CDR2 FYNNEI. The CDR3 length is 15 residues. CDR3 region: CASSQGTDSNQPQHF. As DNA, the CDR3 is TGTGCCAGCAGCCAAGGGACAGATAGCAATCAGCCCCAGCATTTT.

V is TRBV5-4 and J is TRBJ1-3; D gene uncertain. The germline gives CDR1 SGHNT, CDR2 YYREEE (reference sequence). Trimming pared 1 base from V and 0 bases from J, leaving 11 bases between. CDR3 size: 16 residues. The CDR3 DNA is TGTGCCAGCAGCTTGTTTGTCGGAAACTCTGGAAACACCATATATTTT. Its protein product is CASSLFVGNSGNTIYF.

CDR3 DNA sequence: TGCGCCAGCAGCCAAAATCAGGGGTACGAGCAGTACTTC. This gives the protein CASSQNQGYEQYF. The J gene is TRBJ2-7, the V gene TRBV4-1, with D possibly TRBD1 on 6 matching bases. There are 13 residues in the CDR3. Germline V gene data show CDR1 as MGHRA and CDR2 as YSYEKL. V was pared by 2 bases and J by 4 bases, with 9 bases between.

Written as DNA, the CDR3 is TGCGCCAGCAGAGTACTCGGGGGCATTCAGTACTTC. Its translation is CASRVLGGIQYF. This sequence joins TRBV10-2 and TRBJ2-4; a possible D gene is TRBD2 (6 bases). The CDR3 covers 12 residues. Germline CDR1 reads WSHSY; CDR2 reads SAAADI. V dropped 6 bases and J dropped 9 bases, with 12 bases sitting between them.

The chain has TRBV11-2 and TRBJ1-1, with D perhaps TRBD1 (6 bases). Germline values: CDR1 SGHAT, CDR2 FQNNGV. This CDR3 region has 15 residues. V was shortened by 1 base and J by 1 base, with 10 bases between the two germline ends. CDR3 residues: CASSLGLGQNTEAFF. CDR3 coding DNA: TGTGCCAGCAGCTTAGGGCTGGGACAGAACACTGAAGCTTTCTTT.

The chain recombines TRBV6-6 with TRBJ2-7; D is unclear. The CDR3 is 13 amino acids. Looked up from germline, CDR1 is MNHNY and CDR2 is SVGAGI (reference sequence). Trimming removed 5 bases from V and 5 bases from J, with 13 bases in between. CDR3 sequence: CASSATASNEQYF. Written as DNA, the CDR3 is TGTGCCAGCAGTGCCACAGCGTCCAACGAGCAGTACTTC.

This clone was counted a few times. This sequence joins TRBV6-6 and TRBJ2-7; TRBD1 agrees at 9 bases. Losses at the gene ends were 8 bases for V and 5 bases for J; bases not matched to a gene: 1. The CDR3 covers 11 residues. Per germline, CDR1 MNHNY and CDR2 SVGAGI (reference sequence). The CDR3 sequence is CASRTGDEQYF. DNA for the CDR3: TGTGCCAGCCGGACAGGGGACGAGCAGTACTTC.

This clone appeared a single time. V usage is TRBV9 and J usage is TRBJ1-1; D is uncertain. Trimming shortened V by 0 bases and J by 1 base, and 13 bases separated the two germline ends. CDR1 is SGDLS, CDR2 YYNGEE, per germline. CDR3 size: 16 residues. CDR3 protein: CASSVEAGDSNTEAFF. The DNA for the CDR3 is TGTGCCAGCAGCGTAGAAGCAGGAGATTCGAACACTGAAGCTTTCTTT.

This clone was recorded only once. The CDR3 region has the DNA TGTGCCAGCAGCCTACCGGGACAGTCCTACGAGCAGTACTTC. Amino acids: CASSLPGQSYEQYF. The chain links TRBV7-6 to TRBJ2-7; TRBD1 matches 7 bases. V shed 5 bases and J 1 base; nucleotides not matched to a gene: 5. The CDR3 extends over 14 amino acids. Per the germline V gene, CDR1 is SGHVS and CDR2 is FNYEAQ.

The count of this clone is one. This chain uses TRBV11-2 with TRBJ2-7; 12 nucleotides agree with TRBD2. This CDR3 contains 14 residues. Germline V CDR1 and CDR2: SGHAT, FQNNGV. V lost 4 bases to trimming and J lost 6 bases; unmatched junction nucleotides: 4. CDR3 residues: CASSSGLAGVEQYF. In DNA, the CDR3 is TGTGCCAGCAGCTCGGGACTAGCGGGTGTCGAGCAGTACTTC.

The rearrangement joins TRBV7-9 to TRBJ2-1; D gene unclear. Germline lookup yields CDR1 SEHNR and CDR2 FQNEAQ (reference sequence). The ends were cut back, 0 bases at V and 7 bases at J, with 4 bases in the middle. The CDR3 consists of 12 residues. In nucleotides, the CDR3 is TGTGCCAGCAGCTTAGCCCCGAATGAGCAGTTCTTC. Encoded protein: CASSLAPNEQFF.

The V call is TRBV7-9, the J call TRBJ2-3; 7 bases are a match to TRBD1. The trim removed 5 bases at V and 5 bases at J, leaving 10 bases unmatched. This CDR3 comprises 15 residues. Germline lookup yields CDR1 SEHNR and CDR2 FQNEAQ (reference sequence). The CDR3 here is CASSLSTGAQDTQYF. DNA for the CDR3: TGTGCCAGCAGCCTTTCCACAGGGGCTCAAGATACGCAGTATTTT. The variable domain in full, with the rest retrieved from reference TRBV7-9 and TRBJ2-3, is DTGVSQNPRHKITKRGQNVTFRCDPISEHNRLYWYRQTLGQGPEFLTYFQNEAQLEKSRLLSDRFSAERPKGSFSTLEIQRTEQGDSAMYLCASSLSTGAQDTQYFGPGTRLTVL.

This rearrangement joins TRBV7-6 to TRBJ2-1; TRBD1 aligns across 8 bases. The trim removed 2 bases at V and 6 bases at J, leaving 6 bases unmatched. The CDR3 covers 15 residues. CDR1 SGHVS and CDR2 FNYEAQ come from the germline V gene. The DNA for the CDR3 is TGTGCCAGCAGCTTAACGCAGGGGGCGAGCAATGAGCAGTTCTTC. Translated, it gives CASSLTQGASNEQFF.

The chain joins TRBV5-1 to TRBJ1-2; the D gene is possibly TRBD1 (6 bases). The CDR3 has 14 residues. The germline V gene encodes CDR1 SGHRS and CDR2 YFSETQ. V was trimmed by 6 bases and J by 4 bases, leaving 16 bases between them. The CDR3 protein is CASNQDGGAYGYTF. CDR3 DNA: TGCGCCAGCAACCAAGACGGGGGGGCCTATGGCTACACCTTC.

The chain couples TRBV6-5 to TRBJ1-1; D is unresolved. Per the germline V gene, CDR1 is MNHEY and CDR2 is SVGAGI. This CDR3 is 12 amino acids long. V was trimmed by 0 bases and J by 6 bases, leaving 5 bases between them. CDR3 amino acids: CASSYSGSEAFF. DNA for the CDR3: TGTGCCAGCAGTTACTCGGGGTCTGAAGCTTTCTTT.

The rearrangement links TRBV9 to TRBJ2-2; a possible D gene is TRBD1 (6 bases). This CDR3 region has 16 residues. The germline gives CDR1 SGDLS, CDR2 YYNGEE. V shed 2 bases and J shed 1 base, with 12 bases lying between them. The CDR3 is CASSVHRELNTGELFF. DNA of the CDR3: TGTGCCAGCAGCGTGCACAGGGAATTGAACACCGGGGAGCTGTTTTTT.

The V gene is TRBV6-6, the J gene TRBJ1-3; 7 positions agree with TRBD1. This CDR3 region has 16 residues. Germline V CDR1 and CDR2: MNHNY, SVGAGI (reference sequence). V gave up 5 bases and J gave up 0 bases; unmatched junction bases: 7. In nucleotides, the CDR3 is TGTGCCAGCAGTCCGAGGGGGCCCAGCTCTGGAAACACCATATATTTT. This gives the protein CASSPRGPSSGNTIYF.

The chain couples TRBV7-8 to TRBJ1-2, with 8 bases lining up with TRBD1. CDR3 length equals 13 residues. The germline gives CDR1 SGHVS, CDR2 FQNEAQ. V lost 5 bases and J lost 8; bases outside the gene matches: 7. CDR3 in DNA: TGTGCCAGCAGCCTTGGACAGGGAAGGGGCTACACCTTC. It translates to CASSLGQGRGYTF.

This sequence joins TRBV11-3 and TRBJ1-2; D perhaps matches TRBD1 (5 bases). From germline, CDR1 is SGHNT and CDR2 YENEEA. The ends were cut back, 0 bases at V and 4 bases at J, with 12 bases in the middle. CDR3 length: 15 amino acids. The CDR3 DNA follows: TGTGCCAGCAGCTTAGATGGCGGGACGGTCTATGGCTACACCTTC. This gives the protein CASSLDGGTVYGYTF.

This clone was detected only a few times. CDR3 protein: CASSQRQGGEKLFF. CDR3 nucleotide sequence: TGTGCCAGCAGCCAACGACAGGGAGGAGAAAAACTGTTTTTT. The J gene is TRBJ1-4, the V gene TRBV7-9; 7 nucleotides match TRBD1. Germline V gene data show CDR1 as SEHNR and CDR2 as FQNEAQ (reference sequence). The junction had 8 bases not matched to a gene; V was cut back by 5 bases and J by 8 bases. There are 14 residues in the CDR3.